This T cell receptor (beta chain) is drawn from a study of T cells after yellow fever vaccination. Whole-study context: Fractions of limited cellularity were prepared by means of SMART-Seq v4 Ultra Low Input.

The V and J ends lost 0 bases and 7 bases respectively, with 5 bases between them. CDR3 length: 12 amino acids. Looked up from germline, CDR1 is LGHNA and CDR2 is YSLEER. This clonotype was found many times. Its target is unknown. General study results and limits: Subsequent to the booster, the majority of primary-vaccination clones reappeared (roughly 95% CD4, more than 70% CD8). CD4 and CD8 compartments shared a small share of clonotypes.

In TCRdb, the 5' RACE reads were re-called with MiXCR into one record per CDR3 protein. The data show about 340,000 distinct CDR3 sequences, 3% to 4.5% seen once. This sequence joins TRBV4-3 and TRBJ2-3; D unclear. Sample: PBMCs, taken 5 days after the yellow fever booster vaccination. The sequence was collected from a man aged 18 to 30 who received the YFV17D yellow fever vaccine. The CDR3 region is CASSQERNTQYF. The CDR3 DNA reads as TGCGCCAGCAGCCAAGAAAGGAATACGCAGTATTTT.